This T cell receptor beta chain comes out of a study of OX40 agonist ivuxolimab in advanced cancers. As for the study in general: Two cutaneous melanoma patients and one hepatocellular carcinoma patient, three in all, had partial responses.

Clones were read by immunoSEQ multiplex PCR, and TCRdb kept only the in-frame ones, dropping some. The sample has about 79,000 clones, 88% seen once; the top ten hold approximately 4%. The V gene lost 2 bases and the J gene lost 0 bases, with 8 bases spanning the gap. Germline lookup yields CDR1 LNHDA and CDR2 SQIVND (reference sequence). The CDR3 has 15 amino acids. The V and J genes are TRBV19 and TRBJ2-1, with D hard to call. This TCR came from an adult with an advanced solid tumor such as melanoma, head and neck, liver or kidney cancer. The material was CD4+ or CD8+ T cells sorted from blood, obtained in a trial of the OX40 agonist ivuxolimab. CDR3 in DNA: TGTGCCAGTAGTATACCTAGGAGCTCCTACAATGAGCAGTTCTTC. It specifies CASSIPRSSYNEQFF.